This T cell receptor beta chain was identified in a study of T cells after yellow fever vaccination. Universal primer sites and UMIs were introduced during 5'RACE template-switching synthesis of TCR cDNA. In TCRdb, the 5' RACE reads were re-called with MiXCR into one record per CDR3 protein. The top ten clones hold about a sixth of a sample with roughly 520,000 distinct CDR3 sequences, 20% to 25% of them seen once. Study results and limitations: Clonotypes shared by both compartments, CD4 and CD8, made up a small share. Though it reached lower strength, the secondary response hit its peak faster, day 5 versus 15. Sorted repertoires could include abundant contaminating clonotypes from bulk cells.

V gave up 7 bases and J gave up 8 bases; unmatched junction bases: 13. The CDR3 sequence is 14 residues long. From germline, CDR1 is SEHNR and CDR2 FQNEAQ (reference sequence). In this sample, this clonotype turned up once. The target antigen is unknown. The origin of this receptor is a man younger than 35 who received the YFV17D yellow fever vaccine. The genes are TRBV7-9 and TRBJ1-2; 7 bases are a match to TRBD1. This material consisted of PBMCs, taken about 20 days after the first yellow fever vaccination. The CDR3 bases are TGTGCCAGCACCCGCATCGAGGGGGCGAAGGGCTACACCTTC. Translating it yields CASTRIEGAKGYTF.